This TCR beta chain is drawn from a study of metastatic and nonmetastatic thyroid tumors. Using MiXCR, TCRdb re-called clones from the PCR reads. The data hold 15,000 to 20,000 clones, with around 30% observed a single time. CDR3 size: 11 residues. Trimming removed 3 bases at V and 7 bases at J, with 7 bases between. Germline-derived CDR1 and CDR2 are LGHDT and YNNKEL (reference sequence). No treatment of any kind had been given to any patient before thyroid surgery. This clone was observed a handful of times. The sample consisted of tumor tissue. The chain has TRBV3-1 and TRBJ2-7; D unresolved. The sequence derives from a female donor with papillary thyroid cancer or a benign thyroid nodule (not recorded which). Some clones in this sample may be carry-over from other donors' samples. This CDR3 reads CASSQGWEQYF. CDR3 DNA: TGTGCCAGCAGCCAGGGGTGGGAGCAGTACTTC.